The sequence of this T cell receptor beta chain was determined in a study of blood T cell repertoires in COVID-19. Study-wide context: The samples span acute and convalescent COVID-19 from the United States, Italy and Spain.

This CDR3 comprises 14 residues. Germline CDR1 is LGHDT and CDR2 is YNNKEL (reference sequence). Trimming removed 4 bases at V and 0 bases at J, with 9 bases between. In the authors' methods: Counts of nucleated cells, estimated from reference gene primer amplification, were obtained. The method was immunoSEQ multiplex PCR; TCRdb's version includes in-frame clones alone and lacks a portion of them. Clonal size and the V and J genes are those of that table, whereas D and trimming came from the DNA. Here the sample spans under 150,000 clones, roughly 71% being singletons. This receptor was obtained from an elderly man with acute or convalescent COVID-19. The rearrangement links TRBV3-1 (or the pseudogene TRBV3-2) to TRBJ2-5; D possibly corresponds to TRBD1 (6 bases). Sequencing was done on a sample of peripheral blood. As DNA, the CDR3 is TGTGCCAGCAGCCTCAACAGGGACCAAGAGACCCAGTACTTC. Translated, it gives CASSLNRDQETQYF.